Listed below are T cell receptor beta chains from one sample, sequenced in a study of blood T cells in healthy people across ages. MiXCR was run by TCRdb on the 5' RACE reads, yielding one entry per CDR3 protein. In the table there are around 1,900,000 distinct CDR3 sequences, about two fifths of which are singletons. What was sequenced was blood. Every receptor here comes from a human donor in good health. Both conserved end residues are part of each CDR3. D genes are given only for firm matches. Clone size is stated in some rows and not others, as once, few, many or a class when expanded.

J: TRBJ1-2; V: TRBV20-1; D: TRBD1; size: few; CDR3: CSTQQGDYGYTF; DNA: TGCAGTACACAACAGGGGGACTATGGCTACACCTTC
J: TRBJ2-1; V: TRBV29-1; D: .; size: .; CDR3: CSVENSLNEQFF; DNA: TGCAGCGTTGAAAACAGTCTGAATGAGCAGTTCTTC
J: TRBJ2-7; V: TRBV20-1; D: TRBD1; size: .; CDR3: CSASLGTGLASSYEQYF; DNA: TGCAGTGCTAGCTTAGGGACAGGCTTAGCTAGCTCCTACGAGCAGTACTTC
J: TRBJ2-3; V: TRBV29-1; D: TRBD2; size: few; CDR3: CSVEDRGDGTDTQYF; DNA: TGCAGCGTTGAAGATCGGGGGGATGGCACAGATACGCAGTATTTT
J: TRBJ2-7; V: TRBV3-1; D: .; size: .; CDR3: CASSQDWRDPSYEQYF; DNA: TGTGCCAGCAGCCAAGATTGGAGGGACCCTTCCTACGAGCAGTACTTC
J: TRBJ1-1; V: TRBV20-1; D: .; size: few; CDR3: CSARVIGRGPNTEAFF; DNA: TGCAGTGCTAGAGTCATCGGGCGGGGCCCAAACACTGAAGCTTTCTTT
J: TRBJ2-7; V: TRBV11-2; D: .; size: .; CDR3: CASSFTRDSYEQYF; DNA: TGTGCCAGCAGCTTTACCAGGGACTCCTACGAGCAGTACTTC
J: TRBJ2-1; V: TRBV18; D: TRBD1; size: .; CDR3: CASSLQGREQFF; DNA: TGTGCCAGCTCTTTACAGGGGCGTGAGCAGTTCTTC
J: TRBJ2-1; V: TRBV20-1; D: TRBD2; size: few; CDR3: CSAKLAGVRNEQFF; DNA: TGCAGTGCAAAACTAGCGGGGGTACGCAATGAGCAGTTCTTC
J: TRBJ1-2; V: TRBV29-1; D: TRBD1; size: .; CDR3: CSGTGGSSYGYTF; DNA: TGCAGCGGGACAGGGGGTTCTAGCTATGGCTACACCTTC
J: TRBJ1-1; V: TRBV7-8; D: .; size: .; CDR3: CASSLPLGDTEAFF; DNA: TGTGCCAGCAGCTTACCGCTGGGGGACACTGAAGCTTTCTTT
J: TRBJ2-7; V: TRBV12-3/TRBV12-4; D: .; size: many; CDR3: CASSWGPYEQYF; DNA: TGTGCCAGCAGTTGGGGTCCCTACGAGCAGTACTTC